This T cell receptor beta chain was identified during a study of memory CD4+ T cells and cytomegalovirus serostatus. TCRdb keeps only in-frame clones here, not all; method: immunoSEQ multiplex PCR. The sample holds under 85,000 clones, approximately 78% seen once. The germline V gene encodes CDR1 MNHNS and CDR2 SASEGT. The V end lost 9 bases, the J end lost 3 bases, and 14 bases lay between the germline ends. This CDR3 spans 14 amino acids. The sort gate was single viable CD3+CD4+CD8-CD45RO+ cells for memory CD4+ T cells. The genes are TRBV6-1 and TRBJ1-4, with D possibly being TRBD1 (6 bases). The receptor comes from an adult in good health and CMV-seropositive. Sequenced sample: memory CD4+ T cells from blood. The CDR3 is CASCQGRANEKLFF. The CDR3 nucleotides are TGTGCCAGTTGCCAGGGGAGGGCTAATGAAAAACTGTTTTTT.